The 15 T cell receptor beta chains reported below all come from one sample, sequenced in a study of blood T cell repertoires in COVID-19 (dated by TCRdb to about 2020). Library preparation used the immunoSEQ multiplex PCR assay. This is the immuneACCESS table as TCRdb keeps it, with only in-frame sequences that have V and J called. A part of the clones is gone; compared with another copy, unresolved V genes explain less than half, and the rest is unexplained. The sample records more than 55,000 clones, roughly four fifths of which are singletons. The ten top clones hold about 6.4% of the sample. The sample was peripheral blood. These receptors were taken from a woman aged 45-59 years with active or convalescent COVID-19.

This clone has more than one count but fewer than ten. The rearrangement uses TRBV7-3 and TRBJ1-2, with 7 bases aligning to TRBD1. The CDR3 runs to 16 residues. Germline V gene lookup returns CDR1 SGHTA and CDR2 FQGTGA. Unmatched junction bases numbered 13, after V lost 5 bases and J lost 4 bases. CDR3 amino acids: CASSARQGSPTYGYTF. DNA of the CDR3: TGTGCCAGCAGCGCCCGACAGGGTTCCCCCACCTATGGCTACACCTTC.

This clone has a handful of counts. In the same sample, other DNA sequences code for this CDR3. V gene TRBV7-3 combines with J gene TRBJ2-1; maybe TRBD2 (6 bases). Germline values: CDR1 SGHTA, CDR2 FQGTGA. Trimming cost V 2 bases and J 5 bases, with 10 bases left between them. This CDR3 comprises 14 residues. CDR3 sequence (DNA): TGTGCCAGCAGCTTAGGTGGGAGGAACAATGAGCAGTTCTTC. It specifies CASSLGGRNNEQFF.

This clone has just one count. The genes are TRBV7-8 and TRBJ2-7, with 15 bases lining up with TRBD2. The V gene end was trimmed by 5 bases and the J gene end by 4 bases; junction bases not matched to a gene: 9. The CDR3 contains 17 residues. CDR1 and CDR2 from the germline V gene are SGHVS and FQNEAQ. CDR3 coding DNA: TGTGCCAGCAGCCCCCCAGGACTAGCGGGAGGGATATACGAGCAGTACTTC. This translates into CASSPPGLAGGIYEQYF.

The chain recombines TRBV30 with TRBJ2-1, with D maybe TRBD1 (5 bases). CDR3 size: 14 residues. The germline V gene encodes CDR1 GTSNPN and CDR2 SVGIG (reference sequence). Trimming removed 0 bases at V and 6 bases at J, with 12 bases between. The CDR3 coding sequence is TGTGCCTGGAGTGTCAAGGGGTTCCCCAATGAGCAGTTCTTC. This translates into CAWSVKGFPNEQFF. Variable domain in full (rest from reference TRBV30 and TRBJ2-1): SQTIHQWPATLVQPVGSPLSLECTVEGTSNPNLYWYRQAAGRGLQLLFYSVGIGQISSEVPQNLSASRPQDRQFILSSKKLLLSDSGFYLCAWSVKGFPNEQFFGPGTRLTVL.

J is TRBJ2-7 and V is TRBV29-1; possibly TRBD1 for D (5 bases). V lost 6 bases and J 3 bases, leaving 12 bases between the germline ends. This CDR3 spans 12 amino acids. Looked up from germline, CDR1 is SQVTM and CDR2 is ANQGSEA. The DNA of the CDR3 is TGCAGCGTGCAGGGAAGGGTCTACGAGCAGTACTTC. The encoded protein is CSVQGRVYEQYF.

The V and J genes are TRBV2 and TRBJ1-1; 7 nucleotides agree with TRBD1. This CDR3 region has 14 residues. V lost 6 bases to trimming and J lost 5 bases; unmatched junction nucleotides: 9. The germline gives CDR1 SNHLY, CDR2 FYNNEI. The CDR3 protein is CASSPEGAGTEAFF. The CDR3 coding sequence is TGTGCCAGCAGCCCCGAGGGGGCAGGGACTGAAGCTTTCTTT.

The J gene is TRBJ2-1, the V gene TRBV10-3; D is perhaps TRBD2 (5 bases). CDR1 ENHRY and CDR2 SYGVKD come from the germline V gene. The CDR3 loop spans 14 amino acids. The germline V and J ends were trimmed by 3 bases and 7 bases, with 13 bases remaining between them. The CDR3 reads CAISDEGVRNEQFF. For the CDR3, the DNA is TGTGCCATCAGTGACGAGGGAGTGCGGAATGAGCAGTTCTTC.

V gene TRBV6-2 or TRBV6-3 combines with J gene TRBJ1-2; tentatively, D is TRBD1 (5 bases). Germline CDR1 reads MNHEY; CDR2 reads SVGEGT. The CDR3 is 15 amino acids. V dropped 2 bases and J dropped 4 bases, with 14 bases sitting between them. The CDR3 loop is CASSYTSGPIYGYTF. CDR3 DNA sequence: TGTGCCAGCAGTTACACATCAGGGCCAATCTATGGCTACACCTTC.

The gene calls are TRBV7-9 and TRBJ2-2; no definite D call. The ends were cut back, 2 bases at V and 0 bases at J, with 7 bases in the middle. From germline, CDR1 is SEHNR and CDR2 FQNEAQ (reference sequence). The CDR3 length is 15 residues. CDR3 nucleotides: TGTGCCAGCAGCTTACAGGCGACGAACACCGGGGAGCTGTTTTTT. Translating it yields CASSLQATNTGELFF. The variable domain in full, with the rest retrieved from reference TRBV7-9 and TRBJ2-2, is DTGVSQNPRHKITKRGQNVTFRCDPISEHNRLYWYRQTLGQGPEFLTYFQNEAQLEKSRLLSDRFSAERPKGSFSTLEIQRTEQGDSAMYLCASSLQATNTGELFFGEGSRLTVL.

The chain carries TRBV19 and TRBJ1-2, with 8 bases identical to TRBD1. J was trimmed by 8 bases and V by 7 bases; bases with no gene match: 12. The CDR3 covers 14 residues. Germline CDR1 reads LNHDA; CDR2 reads SQIVND (reference sequence). CDR3 sequence: CASTPGQGAKGYTF. CDR3 DNA: TGTGCCAGTACCCCGGGCCAGGGGGCGAAAGGCTACACCTTC.

The sample holds a few counts of this clone. The gene calls are TRBV12-3 or TRBV12-4 and TRBJ1-3; D is possibly TRBD1 (5 bases). This CDR3 has 13 residues. V dropped 4 bases and J dropped 4 bases, with 8 bases sitting between them. As DNA, the CDR3 is TGTGCCAGCAGTTGGACATCCGGAAACACCATATATTTT. It encodes CASSWTSGNTIYF.

The CDR3 reads CASSLAGGRAHNEQFF. The CDR3 nucleotides are TGTGCCAGCAGCTTAGCGGGCGGGAGGGCACACAATGAGCAGTTCTTC. The chain links TRBV7-2 to TRBJ2-1, with 9 bases aligning to TRBD2. Germline CDR1 is SGHTA and CDR2 is FQGNSA. The CDR3 is made up of 16 amino acids. V lost 0 bases, J lost 5 bases, and 5 bases stayed unmatched.

V and J are TRBV29-1 and TRBJ2-7; perhaps TRBD1 as D (6 bases). Germline CDR1 and CDR2: SQVTM and ANQGSEA. The CDR3 is made up of 14 amino acids. Trimming removed 0 bases at V and 4 bases at J, with 13 bases between. CDR3 in DNA: TGCAGCGTTGAAGATAGGGACAACCCTTACGAGCAGTACTTC. This gives the protein CSVEDRDNPYEQYF.

The chain joins TRBV6-2 or TRBV6-3 to TRBJ2-2; TRBD2 is a possible D gene (5 bases). V lost 5 bases, J lost 4 bases, and 11 bases lay in between. CDR3 size: 14 residues. The germline V gene encodes CDR1 MNHEY and CDR2 SVGEGT. CDR3 amino acids: CASSPTRGTGELFF. The CDR3 nucleotides read TGTGCCAGCAGTCCAACTAGAGGCACCGGGGAGCTGTTTTTT.

The chain couples TRBV2 to TRBJ2-3; 7 nucleotides align to TRBD2. Germline CDR1 reads SNHLY; CDR2 reads FYNNEI. The trim removed 3 bases at V and 4 bases at J, leaving 7 bases unmatched. CDR3 size: 15 residues. For the CDR3, the DNA is TGTGCCAGCAGTGAGGTCGGACTAGGTTCAGATACGCAGTATTTT. It encodes CASSEVGLGSDTQYF.